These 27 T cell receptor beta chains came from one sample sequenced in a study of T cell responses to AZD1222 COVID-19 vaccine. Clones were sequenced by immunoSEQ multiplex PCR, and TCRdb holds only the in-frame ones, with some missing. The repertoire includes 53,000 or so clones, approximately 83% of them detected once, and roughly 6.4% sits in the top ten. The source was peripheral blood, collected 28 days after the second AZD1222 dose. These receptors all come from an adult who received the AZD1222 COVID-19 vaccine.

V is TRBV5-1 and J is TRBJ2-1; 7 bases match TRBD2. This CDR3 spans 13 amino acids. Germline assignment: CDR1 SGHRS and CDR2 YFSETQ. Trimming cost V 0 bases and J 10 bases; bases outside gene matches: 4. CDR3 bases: TGCGCCAGCAGCTTGGGACTAGCACAAGAGCAGTTCTTC. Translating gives CASSLGLAQEQFF.

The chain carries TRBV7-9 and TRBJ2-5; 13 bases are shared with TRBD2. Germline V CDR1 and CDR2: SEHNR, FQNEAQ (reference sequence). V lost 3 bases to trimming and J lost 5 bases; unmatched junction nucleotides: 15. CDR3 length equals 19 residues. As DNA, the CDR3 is TGTGCCAGCAGCTTCTACGGACTAGCGGGAGAGACGTCGACGGAGACCCAGTACTTC. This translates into CASSFYGLAGETSTETQYF.

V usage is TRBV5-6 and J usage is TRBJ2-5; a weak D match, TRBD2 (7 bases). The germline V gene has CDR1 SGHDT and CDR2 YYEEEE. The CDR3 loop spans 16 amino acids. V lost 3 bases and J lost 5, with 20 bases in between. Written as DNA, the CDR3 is TGTGCCAGCAGCTCGGGGCAGGGGAGGGCCTGGGAGACCCAGTACTTC. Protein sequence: CASSSGQGRAWETQYF.

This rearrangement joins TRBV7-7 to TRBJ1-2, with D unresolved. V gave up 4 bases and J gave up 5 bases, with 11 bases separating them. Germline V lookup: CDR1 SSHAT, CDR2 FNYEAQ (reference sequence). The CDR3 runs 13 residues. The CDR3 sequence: CASSYAEAYGYTF. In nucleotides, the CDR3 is TGTGCCAGCAGCTACGCTGAGGCGTATGGCTACACCTTC.

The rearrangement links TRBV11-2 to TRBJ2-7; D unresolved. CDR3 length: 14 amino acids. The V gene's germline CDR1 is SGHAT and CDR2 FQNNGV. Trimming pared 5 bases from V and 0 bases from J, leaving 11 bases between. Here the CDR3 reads CASSPTRSSYEQYF. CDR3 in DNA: TGTGCCAGCAGCCCCACGAGGAGCTCCTACGAGCAGTACTTC.

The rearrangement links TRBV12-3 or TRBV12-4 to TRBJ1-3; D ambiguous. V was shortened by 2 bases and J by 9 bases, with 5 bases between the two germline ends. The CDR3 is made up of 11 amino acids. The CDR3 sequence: CASSLPPTIYF. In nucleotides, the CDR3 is TGTGCCAGCAGTTTACCCCCCACCATATATTTT.

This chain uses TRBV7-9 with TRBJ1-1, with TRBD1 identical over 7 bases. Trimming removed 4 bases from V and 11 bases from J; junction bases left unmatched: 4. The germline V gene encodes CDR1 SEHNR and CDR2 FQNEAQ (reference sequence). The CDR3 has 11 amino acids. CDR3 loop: CASSSQGSAFF. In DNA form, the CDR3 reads TGTGCCAGCAGCTCACAGGGGTCGGCTTTCTTT.

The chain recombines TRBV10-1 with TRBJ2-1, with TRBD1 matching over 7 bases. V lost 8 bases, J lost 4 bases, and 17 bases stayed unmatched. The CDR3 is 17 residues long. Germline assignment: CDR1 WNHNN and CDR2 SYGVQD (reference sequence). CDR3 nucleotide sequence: TGCGCCAGCCCTAAACCGTCGGGCAGGGGGTTATACAATGAGCAGTTCTTC. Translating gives CASPKPSGRGLYNEQFF.

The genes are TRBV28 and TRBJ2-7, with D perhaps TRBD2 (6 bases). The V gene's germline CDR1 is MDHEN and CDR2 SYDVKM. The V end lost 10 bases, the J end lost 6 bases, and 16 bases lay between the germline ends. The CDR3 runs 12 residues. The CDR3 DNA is TGTGCCACCCGTGGGGGGTTTACCGAGCAGTACTTC. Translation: CATRGGFTEQYF.

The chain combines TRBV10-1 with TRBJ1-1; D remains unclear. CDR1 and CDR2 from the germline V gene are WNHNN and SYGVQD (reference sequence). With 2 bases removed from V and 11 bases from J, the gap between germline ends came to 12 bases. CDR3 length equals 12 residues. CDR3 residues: CASSEGSRVAFF. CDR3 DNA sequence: TGCGCCAGCAGTGAGGGGTCAAGGGTTGCTTTCTTT.

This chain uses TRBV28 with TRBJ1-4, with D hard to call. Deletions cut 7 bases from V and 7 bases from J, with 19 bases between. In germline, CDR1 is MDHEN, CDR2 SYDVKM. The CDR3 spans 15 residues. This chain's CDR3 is CASTDLVYSSEKLFF. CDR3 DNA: TGTGCCAGCACCGACTTGGTTTACTCCAGTGAAAAACTGTTTTTT.

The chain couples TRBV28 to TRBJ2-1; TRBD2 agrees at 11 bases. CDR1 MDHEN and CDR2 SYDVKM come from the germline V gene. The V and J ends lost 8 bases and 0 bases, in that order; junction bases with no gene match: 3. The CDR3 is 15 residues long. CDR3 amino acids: CASLAGGYSYNEQFF. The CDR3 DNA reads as TGTGCCAGCTTAGCGGGAGGGTACTCCTACAATGAGCAGTTCTTC.

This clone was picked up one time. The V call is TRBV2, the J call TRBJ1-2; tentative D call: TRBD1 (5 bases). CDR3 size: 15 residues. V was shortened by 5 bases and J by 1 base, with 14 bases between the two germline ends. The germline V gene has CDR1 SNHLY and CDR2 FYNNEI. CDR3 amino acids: CASSWTSGGNYGYTF. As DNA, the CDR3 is TGTGCCAGCAGTTGGACATCGGGAGGTAACTATGGCTACACCTTC.

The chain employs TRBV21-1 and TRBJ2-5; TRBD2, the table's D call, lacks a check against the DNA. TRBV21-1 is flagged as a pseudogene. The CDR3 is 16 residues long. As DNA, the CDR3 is TGTGCCAGCAGCAACAGATACGGCACCTTCGGGGAGACCCAGTACTTC. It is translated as CASSNRYGTFGETQYF.

The CDR3 DNA is TGTGCCAGCAGCTTAGGGACAGGGCAATTCGATGAGCAGTTCTTC. As protein: CASSLGTGQFDEQFF. This chain joins TRBV7-3 and TRBJ2-1; 9 bases line up with TRBD1. The CDR3 totals 15 residues. Germline V lookup: CDR1 SGHTA, CDR2 FQGTGA. The ends lost 2 bases at V and 8 bases at J; junction bases unmatched: 7.

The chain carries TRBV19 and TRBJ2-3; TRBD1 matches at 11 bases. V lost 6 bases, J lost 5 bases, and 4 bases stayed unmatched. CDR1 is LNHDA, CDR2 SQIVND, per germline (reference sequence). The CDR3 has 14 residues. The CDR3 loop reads CASRDRGLKDTQYF. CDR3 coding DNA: TGTGCCAGTAGGGACAGGGGGCTCAAAGATACGCAGTATTTT.

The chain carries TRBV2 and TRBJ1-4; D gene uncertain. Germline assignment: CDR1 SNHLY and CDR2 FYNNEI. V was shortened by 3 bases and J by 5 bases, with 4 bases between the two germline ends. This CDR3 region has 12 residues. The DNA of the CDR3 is TGTGCCAGCAGTGATGGCAATGAAAAACTGTTTTTT. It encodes CASSDGNEKLFF. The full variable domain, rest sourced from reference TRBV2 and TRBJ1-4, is EPEVTQTPSHQVTQMGQEVILRCVPISNHLYFYWYRQILGQKVEFLVSFYNNEISEKSEIFDDQFSVERPDGSNFTLKIRSTKLEDSAMYFCASSDGNEKLFFGSGTQLSVL.

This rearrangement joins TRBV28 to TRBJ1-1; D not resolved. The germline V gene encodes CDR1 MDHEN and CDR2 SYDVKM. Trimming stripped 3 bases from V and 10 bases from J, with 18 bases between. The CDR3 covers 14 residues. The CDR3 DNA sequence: TGTGCCAGCAGTTTGCAGGCCTCGGGCCTTTCAGCTTTCTTT. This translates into CASSLQASGLSAFF.

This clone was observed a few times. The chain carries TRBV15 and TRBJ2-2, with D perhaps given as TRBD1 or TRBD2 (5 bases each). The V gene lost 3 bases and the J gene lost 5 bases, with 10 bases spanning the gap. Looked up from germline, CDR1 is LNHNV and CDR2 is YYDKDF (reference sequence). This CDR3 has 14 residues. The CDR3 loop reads CATSRPGATGELFF. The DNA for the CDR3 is TGTGCCACCAGCAGGCCCGGGGCTACCGGGGAGCTGTTTTTT.

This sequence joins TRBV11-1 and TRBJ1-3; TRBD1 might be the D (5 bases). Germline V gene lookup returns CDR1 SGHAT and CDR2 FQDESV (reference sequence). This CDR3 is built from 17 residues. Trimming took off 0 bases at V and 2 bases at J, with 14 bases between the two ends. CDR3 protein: CASSLALGGMTGNTIYF. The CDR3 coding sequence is TGTGCCAGCAGCTTAGCGCTCGGGGGAATGACTGGAAACACCATATATTTT.

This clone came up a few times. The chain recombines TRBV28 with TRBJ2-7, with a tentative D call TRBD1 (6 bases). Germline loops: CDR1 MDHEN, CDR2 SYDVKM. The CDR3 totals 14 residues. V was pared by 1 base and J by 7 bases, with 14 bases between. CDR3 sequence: CASSLYGNRVEQYF. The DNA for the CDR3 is TGTGCCAGCAGTTTATATGGGAACAGGGTGGAGCAGTACTTC. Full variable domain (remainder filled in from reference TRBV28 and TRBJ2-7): DVKVTQSSRYLVKRTGEKVFLECVQDMDHENMFWYRQDPGLGLRLIYFSYDVKMKEKGDIPEGYSVSREKKERFSLILESASTNQTSMYLCASSLYGNRVEQYFGPGTRLTVT.

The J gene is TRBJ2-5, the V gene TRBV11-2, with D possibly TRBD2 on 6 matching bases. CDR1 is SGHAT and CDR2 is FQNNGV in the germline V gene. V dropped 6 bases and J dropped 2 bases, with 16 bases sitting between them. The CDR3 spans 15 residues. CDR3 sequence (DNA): TGTGCCAGCAGGGGGGGTAACCGAGCACAAGAGACCCAGTACTTC. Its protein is CASRGGNRAQETQYF. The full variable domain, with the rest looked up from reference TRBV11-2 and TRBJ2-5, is EAGVAQSPRYKIIEKRQSVAFWCNPISGHATLYWYQQILGQGPKLLIQFQNNGVVDDSQLPKDRFSAERLKGVDSTLKIQPAKLEDSAVYLCASRGGNRAQETQYFGPGTRLLVL.

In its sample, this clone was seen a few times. The CDR3 reads CASSYALRVGEQFF. The CDR3 coding sequence is TGTGCCAGCAGTTACGCGCTTAGGGTTGGTGAGCAGTTCTTC. The chain employs TRBV6-6 and TRBJ2-1; D remains unclear. Trimming removed 2 bases from V and 9 bases from J, with 14 bases in between. The CDR3 runs to 14 residues. The germline CDR1 and CDR2 sequences are MNHNY and SVGAGI (reference sequence).

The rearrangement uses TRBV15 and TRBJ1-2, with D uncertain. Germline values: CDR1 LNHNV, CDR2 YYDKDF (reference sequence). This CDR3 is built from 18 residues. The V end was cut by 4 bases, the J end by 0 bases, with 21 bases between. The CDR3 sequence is CATSKNRRSRRANYGYTF. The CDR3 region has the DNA TGTGCCACCAGCAAGAATAGGCGCTCCCGGAGGGCTAACTATGGCTACACCTTC.

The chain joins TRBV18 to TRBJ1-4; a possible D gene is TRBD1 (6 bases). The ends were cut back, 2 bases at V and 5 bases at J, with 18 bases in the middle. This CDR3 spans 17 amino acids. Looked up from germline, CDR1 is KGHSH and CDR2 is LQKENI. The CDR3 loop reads CASSPFTSGTLNEKLFF. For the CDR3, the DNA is TGTGCCAGCTCACCATTCACGTCGGGGACACTCAATGAAAAACTGTTTTTT.

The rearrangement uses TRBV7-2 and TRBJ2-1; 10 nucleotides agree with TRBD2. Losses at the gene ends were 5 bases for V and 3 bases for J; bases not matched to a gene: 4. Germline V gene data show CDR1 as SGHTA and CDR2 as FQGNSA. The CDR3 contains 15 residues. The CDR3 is CASSQREGLYNEQFF. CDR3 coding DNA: TGTGCCAGCAGCCAGCGGGAGGGCCTCTACAATGAGCAGTTCTTC. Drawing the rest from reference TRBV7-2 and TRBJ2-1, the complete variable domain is GAGVSQSPSNKVTEKGKDVELRCDPISGHTALYWYRQSLGQGLEFLIYFQGNSAPDKSGLPSDRFSAERTGGSVSTLTIQRTQQEDSAVYLCASSQREGLYNEQFFGPGTRLTVL.

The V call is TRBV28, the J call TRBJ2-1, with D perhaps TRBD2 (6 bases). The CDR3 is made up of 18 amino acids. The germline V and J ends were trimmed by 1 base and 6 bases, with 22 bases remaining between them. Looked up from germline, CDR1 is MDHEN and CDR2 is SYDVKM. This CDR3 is CASSLYDPGVVNANEQFF. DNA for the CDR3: TGTGCCAGCAGTTTATACGACCCGGGGGTAGTTAACGCCAATGAGCAGTTCTTC.